The entry below gives a single TCR beta chain sequence along with its context. Trimming removed 1 base from V and 5 bases from J; junction bases left unmatched: 12. This CDR3 spans 18 amino acids. CDR1 is SEHNR and CDR2 is FQNEAQ in the germline V gene (reference sequence). Source study methods: Reference gene primers were amplified, and this amplification served to estimate nucleated cell counts. Assay used: immunoSEQ multiplex PCR; TCRdb lists only in-frame clones, some missing. The V and J calls and clone size come from that table; D and trimming were worked out from the DNA. This table holds 250,000 to 350,000 clones, approximately 85% found once. This entry comes from a study of blood T cell repertoires in COVID-19. Study overall: PBMCs, B-cell-depleted T cells, or T cells provided the cDNA or gDNA that made up the material.

This clonotype was sampled from a human donor with COVID-19, enrolled during active disease. The donor label of this sample is uncertain. Source material: peripheral blood. The chain is built from TRBV7-9 and TRBJ2-3; 10 bases map to TRBD2. In nucleotides, the CDR3 is TGTGCCAGCAGCTTAGGACAGCGGGAGGGCCGGGTTGTAGATACGCAGTATTTT. Protein product: CASSLGQREGRVVDTQYF.